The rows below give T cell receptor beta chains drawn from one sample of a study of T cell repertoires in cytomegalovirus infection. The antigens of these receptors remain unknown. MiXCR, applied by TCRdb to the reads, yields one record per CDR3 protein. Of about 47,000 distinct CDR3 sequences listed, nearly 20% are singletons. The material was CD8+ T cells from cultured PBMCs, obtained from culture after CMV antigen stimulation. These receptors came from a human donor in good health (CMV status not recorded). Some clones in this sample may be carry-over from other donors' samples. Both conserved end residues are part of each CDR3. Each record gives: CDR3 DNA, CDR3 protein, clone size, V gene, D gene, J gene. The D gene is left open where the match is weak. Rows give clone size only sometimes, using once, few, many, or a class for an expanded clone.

cdr3_nt: TGTGCCAGCAGCTTGGCCCCTCGGGACGGGGAGCTGTTTTTT; cdr3_aa: CASSLAPRDGELFF; clone_size: many; v_call: TRBV7-9; d_call: NA; j_call: TRBJ2-2
cdr3_nt: TGTGCCAGCAGCCGGGCAGGCGCTGAAGCTTTCTTT; cdr3_aa: CASSRAGAEAFF; clone_size: NA; v_call: TRBV9; d_call: NA; j_call: TRBJ1-1
cdr3_nt: TGCGCCAGCAGCCAAGCCGACAGGGTGGGAGGTGAAAAACTGTTTTTT; cdr3_aa: CASSQADRVGGEKLFF; clone_size: many; v_call: TRBV4-3; d_call: TRBD1; j_call: TRBJ1-4
cdr3_nt: TGTGCCAGTAGTGTAATCAAACGGACTGGGAGCACAGATACGCAGTATTTT; cdr3_aa: CASSVIKRTGSTDTQYF; clone_size: few; v_call: TRBV19; d_call: NA; j_call: TRBJ2-3
cdr3_nt: TGTGCCAGCAACCGGGGCCGGGGATGGGAAGAGACCCAGTACTTC; cdr3_aa: CASNRGRGWEETQYF; clone_size: few; v_call: TRBV7-4; d_call: NA; j_call: TRBJ2-5
cdr3_nt: TGTGCCAGCAGCCGCGCAGGGTCAAGGACTGAAGCTTTCTTT; cdr3_aa: CASSRAGSRTEAFF; clone_size: many; v_call: TRBV11-1; d_call: NA; j_call: TRBJ1-1
cdr3_nt: TGTGCCAGCAGTTCAAGGGGCTCCTATAATTCACCCCTCCACTTT; cdr3_aa: CASSSRGSYNSPLHF; clone_size: many; v_call: TRBV12-3/TRBV12-4; d_call: NA; j_call: TRBJ1-6
cdr3_nt: TGTGCCAGCAGCGTCTTGGGGGATCCCACGCGAAGCACGCAGTATTTT; cdr3_aa: CASSVLGDPTRSTQYF; clone_size: many; v_call: TRBV9; d_call: NA; j_call: TRBJ2-3
cdr3_nt: TGTGCCAGCAGTTTATCCCCCACTAGCACAGATACGCAGTATTTT; cdr3_aa: CASSLSPTSTDTQYF; clone_size: NA; v_call: TRBV27; d_call: NA; j_call: TRBJ2-3
cdr3_nt: TGTGCCAGCAGTTCCCGACAAGTCCAAGAGACCCAGTACTTC; cdr3_aa: CASSSRQVQETQYF; clone_size: many; v_call: TRBV28; d_call: NA; j_call: TRBJ2-5
cdr3_nt: TGTGCCTGGACCCCCACGAATGGTGCTGATGGCTACACCTTC; cdr3_aa: CAWTPTNGADGYTF; clone_size: few; v_call: TRBV30; d_call: NA; j_call: TRBJ1-2
cdr3_nt: TGTGCCAGTAGTGGACAGGGGGCGGGGGACACTGAAGCTTTCTTT; cdr3_aa: CASSGQGAGDTEAFF; clone_size: NA; v_call: TRBV19; d_call: TRBD1; j_call: TRBJ1-1
cdr3_nt: TGTGCCAGCAGTCTCAATGAGCAGTTCTTC; cdr3_aa: CASSLNEQFF; clone_size: many; v_call: TRBV12-3/TRBV12-4; d_call: NA; j_call: TRBJ2-1
cdr3_nt: TGCAGCGTTGATCGGGCAGAGGAGACTGAAGCTTTCTTT; cdr3_aa: CSVDRAEETEAFF; clone_size: few; v_call: TRBV29-1; d_call: NA; j_call: TRBJ1-1
cdr3_nt: TGCAGTGCTAGAAGTAGCGGACCCCACACAGATACGCAGTATTTT; cdr3_aa: CSARSSGPHTDTQYF; clone_size: many; v_call: TRBV20-1; d_call: NA; j_call: TRBJ2-3
cdr3_nt: TGCAGTGCTACAGGACAGCTGAGCTCCTACGAGCAGTACTTC; cdr3_aa: CSATGQLSSYEQYF; clone_size: few; v_call: TRBV20-1; d_call: NA; j_call: TRBJ2-7
cdr3_nt: TGTGCCAGCAGTTTGGACGGGGTTAACTATGGCTACACCTTC; cdr3_aa: CASSLDGVNYGYTF; clone_size: medium-sized; v_call: TRBV12-3/TRBV12-4; d_call: NA; j_call: TRBJ1-2
cdr3_nt: TGCGCCAGCAGCCAGGGAAGGTCCTACGAGCAGTACTTC; cdr3_aa: CASSQGRSYEQYF; clone_size: many; v_call: TRBV4-3; d_call: NA; j_call: TRBJ2-7
cdr3_nt: TGTGCCAGCACCCCGGGGGGCGGGGGTTCCTACAATGAGCAGTTCTTC; cdr3_aa: CASTPGGGGSYNEQFF; clone_size: NA; v_call: TRBV7-2; d_call: NA; j_call: TRBJ2-1
cdr3_nt: TGTGCCAGCAGCTTAGCCCCCGGACTAGCGGGGCCAACCGGGGAGCTGTTTTTT; cdr3_aa: CASSLAPGLAGPTGELFF; clone_size: medium-sized; v_call: TRBV7-2; d_call: TRBD2; j_call: TRBJ2-2
cdr3_nt: TGTGCCATCAGGGATATATTTGGGAGGGGGGAGCAGTACTTC; cdr3_aa: CAIRDIFGRGEQYF; clone_size: NA; v_call: TRBV10-3; d_call: NA; j_call: TRBJ2-7
cdr3_nt: TGCAGCGTTGACGCCCCTAAGGAGGATACGCAGTATTTT; cdr3_aa: CSVDAPKEDTQYF; clone_size: many; v_call: TRBV29-1; d_call: NA; j_call: TRBJ2-3
cdr3_nt: TGTGCCAGCAGCTTGAGTGATGAGCAGTTCTTC; cdr3_aa: CASSLSDEQFF; clone_size: many; v_call: TRBV7-9; d_call: NA; j_call: TRBJ2-1
cdr3_nt: TGCGCCAGCAGCACAGGAGGAGATACGCAGTATTTT; cdr3_aa: CASSTGGDTQYF; clone_size: NA; v_call: TRBV5-1; d_call: NA; j_call: TRBJ2-3
cdr3_nt: TGTGCCAGCAGCCACCCGGGACTAGCGGCCTACGAGCAGTACTTC; cdr3_aa: CASSHPGLAAYEQYF; clone_size: NA; v_call: TRBV3-1; d_call: TRBD2; j_call: TRBJ2-7
cdr3_nt: TGTGCCAGCAGCCCTCCGAACGCGGGGGGCATTGAGCAGTTCTTC; cdr3_aa: CASSPPNAGGIEQFF; clone_size: many; v_call: TRBV7-9; d_call: TRBD2; j_call: TRBJ2-1
cdr3_nt: TGTGCCAGCAGTTACTCGAGGGCTACTGAAGCTTTCTTT; cdr3_aa: CASSYSRATEAFF; clone_size: many; v_call: TRBV6-2/TRBV6-3; d_call: NA; j_call: TRBJ1-1
cdr3_nt: TGTGCCAGCAACCCTATGGGACAGGGAAGCGAGCAGTACTTC; cdr3_aa: CASNPMGQGSEQYF; clone_size: many; v_call: TRBV7-8; d_call: TRBD1; j_call: TRBJ2-7
cdr3_nt: TGTGCCAGCAGTTTTAGTGGAAACACCATATATTTT; cdr3_aa: CASSFSGNTIYF; clone_size: few; v_call: TRBV11-3; d_call: NA; j_call: TRBJ1-3
cdr3_nt: TGCGCCAGCAGCCAAGATACCGGGACAACTAATGAAAAACTGTTTTTT; cdr3_aa: CASSQDTGTTNEKLFF; clone_size: few; v_call: TRBV4-3; d_call: NA; j_call: TRBJ1-4
cdr3_nt: TGTGCCAGCTTCGAGACAGGGGGCGCGAATAATGAGCAGTTCTTC; cdr3_aa: CASFETGGANNEQFF; clone_size: many; v_call: TRBV12-3/TRBV12-4; d_call: TRBD1; j_call: TRBJ2-1
cdr3_nt: TGTGCCAGCAGCCAAGATCGGCGAAGCGGGAACTCCTACGAGCAGTACTTC; cdr3_aa: CASSQDRRSGNSYEQYF; clone_size: NA; v_call: TRBV14; d_call: TRBD2; j_call: TRBJ2-7
cdr3_nt: TGTGCCAGCAGTTCTCACTTAGATACCGGGGAGCTGTTTTTT; cdr3_aa: CASSSHLDTGELFF; clone_size: many; v_call: TRBV7-6; d_call: NA; j_call: TRBJ2-2
cdr3_nt: TGTGCCAGCAGCTGGACTAGCGGGGGGGCGGTAGATACGCAGTATTTT; cdr3_aa: CASSWTSGGAVDTQYF; clone_size: few; v_call: TRBV5-6; d_call: TRBD2; j_call: TRBJ2-3
cdr3_nt: TGTGCCAGCAGCTTATGGGCGAGCTCTGGGGCCAACGTCCTGACTTTC; cdr3_aa: CASSLWASSGANVLTF; clone_size: many; v_call: TRBV7-8; d_call: NA; j_call: TRBJ2-6
cdr3_nt: TGTGCCAGCAGCACAAGCATCGGGGGCTGGGGCAATCAGCCCCAGCATTTT; cdr3_aa: CASSTSIGGWGNQPQHF; clone_size: many; v_call: TRBV7-2; d_call: NA; j_call: TRBJ1-5
cdr3_nt: TGTGCCAGCAGGCCTACTAGCAAGGGTAGTGCAGATACGCAGTATTTT; cdr3_aa: CASRPTSKGSADTQYF; clone_size: NA; v_call: TRBV7-9; d_call: NA; j_call: TRBJ2-3
cdr3_nt: TGTGCCAGTAGTATGGCGGCCTCGAAAAACATTCAGTACTTC; cdr3_aa: CASSMAASKNIQYF; clone_size: NA; v_call: TRBV19; d_call: NA; j_call: TRBJ2-4
cdr3_nt: TGTGCCAGCACCAAAAGGGGGACTAGTGGGTACGAGCAGTACTTC; cdr3_aa: CASTKRGTSGYEQYF; clone_size: many; v_call: TRBV12-3/TRBV12-4; d_call: TRBD2; j_call: TRBJ2-7
cdr3_nt: TGCGCCAGCAGCCTAAAGGAAGAAAAACTGTTTTTT; cdr3_aa: CASSLKEEKLFF; clone_size: NA; v_call: TRBV7-6; d_call: NA; j_call: TRBJ1-4
cdr3_nt: TGTGCCAGCAGTTGGGACAGCGAGCGTAGGTTC; cdr3_aa: CASSWDSERRF; clone_size: NA; v_call: TRBV6-1; d_call: TRBD1; j_call: TRBJ2-4